This T cell receptor (beta chain) was retrieved from a study of cytomegalovirus exposure and HLA in healthy donors (dated by TCRdb to about 2017). Background for the entire study: According to an earlier analysis of 550 to 750 of the donors, about 170 million T cells yielded over 90 million unique TCR beta sequences and about 300 Gb of sequence data. Roughly 310 gigabases of sequencing data and 80 million or so unique TCR sequences were included in an early release covering roughly 600 HLA-typed donors. Of the roughly 400 genotyped donors, around 81% fell in the genetic ancestry cluster associated with self-reported Caucasian donors. The study aimed to test whether cataloging public T cell receptors could reveal signatures of past pathogen exposure. The study profiled the T cell repertoires of under 850 subjects by immunosequencing and related them to cytomegalovirus serostatus. A separate validation cohort of about 110 different subjects was used in addition to the roughly 700-subject first cohort. To predict cytomegalovirus infection status, the study brought together high-throughput TCR immunosequencing, statistical association of individual TCRs with disease status, and machine learning. A later analysis re-analyzed previously published TCR beta repertoires from roughly 690 donors and added high-resolution HLA genotyping to study TCR occurrence patterns. Rather than drawing on any new phenotypic data, the later analysis identified candidate immune exposures from TCR beta sequences and the way those sequences occurred across donors. In an earlier analysis of a few hundred of the donors, high-throughput TCR beta sequencing was used to judge whether each TCR beta V gene segment behaved as functional or pseudogenic. Donor age, sex, ethnicity and CMV serostatus were compiled alongside the repertoire data. In a later genetic analysis, genome-wide SNP genotypes for 398 of the 666 donors were used, and that subset was treated as a discovery cohort. Every repertoire in the discovery cohort had been generated on one and the same sequencing platform. HLA typing covered class I and class II loci at four-digit resolution. Typing coverage differed by locus: A, B, C, DRB1 and DQB1 were typed in roughly 620-630 donors, DQA1 in 522, DPA1 in some 610, and DPB1 in approximately 450. Because of strong linkage in the cohort, four to six DR-DQ haplotypes were treated as single units for association and clustering. Among roughly 400 genotyped donors of the cohort, an average of approximately 200,000 unique TCR beta nucleotide sequences was sequenced per donor, of which about 19% were non-productive. Summary of the overall study and its limitations: Compared with the approximately 700-donor mean, donors in an Asian-associated ancestry cluster had fewer N-insertions in productive TCRs, according to a later genetic analysis. In a later analysis, HLA-associated TCR beta chains showed more clonal expansion and lower generation probabilities than non-associated chains that were equally common. In a later analysis, the rate of TCR association differed among HLA loci, with DRB1 alleles having the most associated TCRs and HLA-C alleles having the fewest. The earlier analysis of 587 of the donors excluded some 15 rarely observed V segments, including chromosome 9 orphons, because counts were too low. This cohort had only TCR beta chains sequenced, and the lack of alpha or paired-chain data limited which features could be detected. The only immune exposure information available for the cohort was CMV serostatus. A later analysis reported that several top co-occurrence clusters appeared linked to parvovirus B19, influenza, CMV and Epstein-Barr virus. Three of the identified cytomegalovirus-associated TCR beta chains were confirmed in vitro to be specific for cytomegalovirus antigens. Broadly in line with IMGT annotations, most TCR beta V segments showed up in productive rearrangements about 87% or about 30% of the time in an earlier analysis of around 550 of the donors. It was suggested by the authors that the approach could potentially be generalized to other disease states and immunological phenotypes. A further reported finding was that TCR beta sequences accurately predicted the HLA-A and HLA-B alleles for most subjects in the first cohort. A later analysis found that most CMV-associated TCR beta chains appeared HLA-restricted, with HLA associations seemingly driven largely by CMV exposure. At a false discovery rate of 0.05, a later analysis linked 16,951 TCR beta sequences to specific HLA alleles. In a later genetic analysis, a missense DCLRE1C variant was associated with V-gene and J-gene trimming of TCR beta chains, and the association was replicated in an independent cohort. The presence/absence analyses assumed that sequencing depth was roughly uniform across donors, and that assumption may not be true. A total of 150 to 200 TCR beta chains were listed by the study as associated with cytomegalovirus. While some public TCRs were present in many individuals, most TCR sequences turned up only very rarely across donors. A cluster of highly shared sequence variants was judged likely to be a technical artifact of the sequencing pipeline. Because HLA typing was missing for some donors at each locus, association tests included only the typed subset. When HLA alleles, especially DR and DQ, strongly co-occurred, attributing TCR associations to individual alleles was difficult. In both the original and validation cohorts, the classifier was reported to diagnose cytomegalovirus status with high specificity and sensitivity. Correlated functional status among segregating V segments might be attributable to linkage disequilibrium, but an unknown experimental factor could not be ruled out.

With regard to this clone: This receptor's antigen is unknown.

The cohort was made up of roughly 670 healthy bone marrow donors. At the time of sampling, all cohort members were nominally healthy, though unrecorded immune exposures were likely present. The donor tested CMV seropositive, placing the donor among the 290 or so seropositive members of the cohort. A peripheral blood sample was provided by each donor, and peripheral blood mononuclear cells were used for TCR beta sequencing. Genomic DNA was extracted from the blood cell samples with the Qiagen DNeasy Blood Extraction Kit. Preparation of the library involved the immunoSEQ multiplex PCR assay. For the multiplex PCR, a mixture combining 60 forward primers for TCR Vbeta segments and 13 reverse primers for TCR Jbeta segments was used. A multiplex PCR assay on genomic DNA amplified the CDR3 region of rearranged TCR beta genes. Amplified TCR beta libraries were sequenced as 87-base-pair reads on the Illumina HiSeq System. For the original study's pipeline: In a later analysis, some 80 million unique TCR beta chains were counted across the 666 repertoires, and approximately 11 million of these chains were shared by at least two donors. To remove PCR and sequencing errors, raw reads were error-corrected and collapsed into unique sequences using a nearest-neighbor algorithm that merged closely related sequences. To assign V, D and J gene segments, CDR3 sequences were aligned to IMGT reference sequences. Each retained sequence needed at least a six-nucleotide match to both a V gene segment and a J gene segment. Rearrangements were classified as productive when the CDR3 lacked stop codons and remained in frame with V and J, and all other rearrangements were classified as non-productive. CDR3 was defined according to IMGT convention as the region running from the second conserved V-encoded cysteine to the conserved J-encoded phenylalanine. The earlier analysis of fewer than 700 of the donors excluded sequences that lacked an unambiguous match to a single V gene segment. An earlier analysis of 500 to 700 of the donors classified V segments as functional when productive rearrangements were above 56.7% and as segregating when the standard deviation between donors was above 5%. A statistical classification framework was built for diagnosing cytomegalovirus status from the catalog of TCR beta chain sequences. A later analysis assigned V and J genes by comparing TCR nucleotide sequences with IMGT/GENE-DB human TR gene sequences. In a later analysis, CDR3 sequences and most-parsimonious VDJ recombination scenarios were assigned using the TCRdist pipeline. In a later analysis, each TCR beta chain was defined by its CDR3 amino acid sequence together with its V-gene family, and reads lacking a unique V-gene family were excluded. A later analysis removed 550 to 700 highly shared, low-generation-probability nucleotide sequences to deal with suspected cross-contamination and a sequencing artifact. In a later analysis, a clonal expansion index for each public chain was calculated from normalized within-repertoire ranks of inferred template counts. In a later analysis, generation probabilities were computed using a VDJ recombination model fitted to out-of-frame rearrangements, and the results were checked against IGoR. A later analysis scored TCR-TCR, TCR-HLA and TCR-CMV co-occurrence with hypergeometric tests, applying a repertoire-size bias correction to TCR pairs. To estimate false discovery rates, a later analysis permuted the HLA or CMV assignments 20 times. A later analysis grouped co-occurring TCRs with DBSCAN, adding TCRdist sequence similarity when clustering within HLA-allele-positive subsets. Repertoires with fewer than 30,000 or more than 120,000 public chains were left out of co-occurrence clustering, as were a handful of repertoires with anomalous nucleotide sharing. TCRdb mirrors the immuneACCESS table, restricted to in-frame sequences. Some clones are absent from its copies; in checked studies, under half trace to an unresolved V gene, and the reason for the others is unknown. The V and J calls and clone size come from that table; D and trimming were worked out from the DNA. The table for this sample lists approximately 96,000 clones. About 5.5% of the sample is taken by the ten largest.

The sequenced sample was PBMCs. This clonotype was sampled from a girl aged 5 to 17 in good health and CMV-seropositive.

The nucleotide sequence is given as TGTGCCACCAGCAGATCGGGACAGGCGAGCGGTTTCTTT. It translates to CATSRSGQASGFF. The receptor chain draws on TRBV15 and TRBJ1-1, and 8 junction bases match TRBD1. The CDR3 starts with the cysteine, ends with the phenylalanine, and has 13 residues. Just CDR3 DNA is preserved here, 39 bases in frame from base 1. CDR1 and CDR2 are drawn from the germline V gene (reference sequence): LNHNV, YYDKDF. V lost 2 bases and J lost 13 bases, and the count of bases not matched to a germline gene is 9.